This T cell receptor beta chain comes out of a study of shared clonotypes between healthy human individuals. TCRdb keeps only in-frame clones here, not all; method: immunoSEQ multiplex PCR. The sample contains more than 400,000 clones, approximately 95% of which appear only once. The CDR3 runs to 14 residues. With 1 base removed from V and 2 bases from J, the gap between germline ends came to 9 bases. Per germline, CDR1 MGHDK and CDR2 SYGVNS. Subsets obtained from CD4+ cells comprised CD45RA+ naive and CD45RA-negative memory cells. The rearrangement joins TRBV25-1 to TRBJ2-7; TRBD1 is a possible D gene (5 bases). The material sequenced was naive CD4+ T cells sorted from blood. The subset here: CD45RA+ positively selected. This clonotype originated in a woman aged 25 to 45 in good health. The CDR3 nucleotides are TGTGCCAGCAGTGAATGGGGCAGGACCTACGAGCAGTACTTC. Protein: CASSEWGRTYEQYF.